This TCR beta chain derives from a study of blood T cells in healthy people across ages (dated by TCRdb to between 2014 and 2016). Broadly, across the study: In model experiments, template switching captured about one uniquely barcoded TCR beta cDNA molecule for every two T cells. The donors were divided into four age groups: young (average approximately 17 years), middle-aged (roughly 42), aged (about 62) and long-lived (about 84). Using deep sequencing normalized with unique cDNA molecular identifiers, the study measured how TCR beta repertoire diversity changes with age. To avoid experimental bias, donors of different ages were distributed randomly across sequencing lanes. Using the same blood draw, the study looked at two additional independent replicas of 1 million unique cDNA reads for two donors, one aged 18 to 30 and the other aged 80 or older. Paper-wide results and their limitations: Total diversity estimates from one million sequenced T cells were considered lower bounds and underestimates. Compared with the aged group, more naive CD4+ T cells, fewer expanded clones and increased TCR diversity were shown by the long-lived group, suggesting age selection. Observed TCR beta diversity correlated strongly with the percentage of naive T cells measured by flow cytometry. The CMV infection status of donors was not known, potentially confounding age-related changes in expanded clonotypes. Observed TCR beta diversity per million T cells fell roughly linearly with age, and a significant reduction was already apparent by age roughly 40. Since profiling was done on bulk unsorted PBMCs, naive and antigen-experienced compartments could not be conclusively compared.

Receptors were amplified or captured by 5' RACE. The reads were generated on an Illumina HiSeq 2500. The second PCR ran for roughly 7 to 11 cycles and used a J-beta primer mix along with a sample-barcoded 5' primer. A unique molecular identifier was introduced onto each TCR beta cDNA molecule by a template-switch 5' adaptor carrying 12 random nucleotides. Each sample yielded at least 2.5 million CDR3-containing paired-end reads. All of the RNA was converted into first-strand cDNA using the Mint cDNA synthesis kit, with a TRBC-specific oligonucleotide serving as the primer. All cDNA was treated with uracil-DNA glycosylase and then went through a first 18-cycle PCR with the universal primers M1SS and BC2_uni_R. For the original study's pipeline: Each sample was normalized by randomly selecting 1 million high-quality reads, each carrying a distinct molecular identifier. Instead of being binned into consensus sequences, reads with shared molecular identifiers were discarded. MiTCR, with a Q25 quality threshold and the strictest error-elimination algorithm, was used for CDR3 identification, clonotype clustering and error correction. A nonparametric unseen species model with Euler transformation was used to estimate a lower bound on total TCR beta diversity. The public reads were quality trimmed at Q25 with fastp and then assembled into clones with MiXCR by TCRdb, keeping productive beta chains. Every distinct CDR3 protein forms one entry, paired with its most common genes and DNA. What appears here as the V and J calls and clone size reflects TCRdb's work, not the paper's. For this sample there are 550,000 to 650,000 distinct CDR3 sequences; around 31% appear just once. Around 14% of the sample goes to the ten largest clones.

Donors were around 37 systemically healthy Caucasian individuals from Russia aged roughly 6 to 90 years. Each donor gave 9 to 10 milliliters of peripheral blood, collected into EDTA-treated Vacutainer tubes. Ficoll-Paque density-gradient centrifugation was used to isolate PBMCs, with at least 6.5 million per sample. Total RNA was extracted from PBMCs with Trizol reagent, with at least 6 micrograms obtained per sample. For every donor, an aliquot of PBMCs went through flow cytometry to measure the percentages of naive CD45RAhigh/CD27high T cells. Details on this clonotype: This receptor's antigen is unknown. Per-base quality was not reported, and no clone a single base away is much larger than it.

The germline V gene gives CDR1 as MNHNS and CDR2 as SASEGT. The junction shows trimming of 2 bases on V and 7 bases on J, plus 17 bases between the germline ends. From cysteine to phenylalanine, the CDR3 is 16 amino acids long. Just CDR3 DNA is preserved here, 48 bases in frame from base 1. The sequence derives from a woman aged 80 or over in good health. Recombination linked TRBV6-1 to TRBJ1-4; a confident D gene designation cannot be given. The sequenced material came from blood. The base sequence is TGTGCCAGCAGTGAAAGGCGAACCTCAGGAGGTGAAAAACTGTTTTTT. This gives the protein CASSERRTSGGEKLFF.